This TCR beta chain was recorded in a study of blood T cell repertoires in COVID-19. Study details: Spain, Italy and the United States supplied samples that represented acute and convalescent COVID-19.

The CDR3 is 14 residues long. V dropped 0 bases and J dropped 0 bases, with 5 bases sitting between them. CDR1 and CDR2 from the germline V gene are SGHRS and YFSETQ. Libraries were prepared by immunoSEQ multiplex PCR; TCRdb keeps only in-frame clonotypes and omits some of them. This table holds about 220,000 clones, 84% found once. The J gene is TRBJ2-3, the V gene TRBV5-1; no clear D. Sequencing was carried out using peripheral blood. The TCR was taken from a man in his fifties or sixties with active or convalescent COVID-19. CDR3 in amino acids: CASSLVQSTDTQYF. The CDR3 bases are TGCGCCAGCAGCTTGGTGCAGAGCACAGATACGCAGTATTTT.